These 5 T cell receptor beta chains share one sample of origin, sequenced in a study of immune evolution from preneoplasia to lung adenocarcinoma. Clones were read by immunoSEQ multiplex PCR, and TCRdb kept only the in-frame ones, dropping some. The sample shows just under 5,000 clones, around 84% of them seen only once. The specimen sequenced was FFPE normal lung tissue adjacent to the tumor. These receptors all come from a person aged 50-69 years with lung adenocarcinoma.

The CDR3, as DNA: TGTGCCATCAGTGTAGGACAGGGCGATCAGCCCCAGCATTTT. Amino acid sequence: CAISVGQGDQPQHF. The chain is built from TRBV10-3 and TRBJ1-5; 8 positions agree with TRBD1. From germline, CDR1 is ENHRY and CDR2 SYGVKD. CDR3 length: 14 amino acids. The V and J ends lost 4 bases and 5 bases, in that order; junction bases with no gene match: 4.

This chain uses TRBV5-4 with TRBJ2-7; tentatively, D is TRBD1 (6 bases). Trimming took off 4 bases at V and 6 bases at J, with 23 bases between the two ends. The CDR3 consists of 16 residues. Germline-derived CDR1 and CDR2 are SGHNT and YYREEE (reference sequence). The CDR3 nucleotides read TGTGCCAGCAGCCTAACAGGGAGTATAGCTCAAGCCGAGCAGTACTTC. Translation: CASSLTGSIAQAEQYF.

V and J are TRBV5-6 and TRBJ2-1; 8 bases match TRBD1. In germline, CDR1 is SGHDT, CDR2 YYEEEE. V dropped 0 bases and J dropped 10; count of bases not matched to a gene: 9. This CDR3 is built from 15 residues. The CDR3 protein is CASSLGRTGLNEQFF. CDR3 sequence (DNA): TGTGCCAGCAGCTTGGGACGGACAGGGCTGAACGAGCAGTTCTTC.

CDR3 sequence: CASSLAIQTQYF. CDR3 DNA: TGTGCCAGCAGCTTAGCGATTCAAACGCAGTATTTT. The V and J genes are TRBV7-9 and TRBJ2-3; unclear D gene. The germline V and J ends were trimmed by 0 bases and 9 bases, with 7 bases remaining between them. Germline loops: CDR1 SEHNR, CDR2 FQNEAQ (reference sequence). The CDR3 is 12 amino acids. The whole variable domain, remainder taken from reference TRBV7-9 and TRBJ2-3, is DTGVSQNPRHKITKRGQNVTFRCDPISEHNRLYWYRQTLGQGPEFLTYFQNEAQLEKSRLLSDRFSAERPKGSFSTLEIQRTEQGDSAMYLCASSLAIQTQYFGPGTRLTVL.

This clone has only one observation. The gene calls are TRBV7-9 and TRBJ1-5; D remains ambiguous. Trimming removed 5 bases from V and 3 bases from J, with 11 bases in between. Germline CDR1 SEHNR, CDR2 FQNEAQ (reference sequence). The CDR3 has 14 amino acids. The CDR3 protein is CASSLGDVNQPQHF. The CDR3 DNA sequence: TGTGCCAGCAGCCTAGGAGACGTCAATCAGCCCCAGCATTTT.